This TCR beta chain appears in the sequencing data of a study of vaccination and CD4 T cells after COVID-19. Across the study: In the control cultures, a CEFX pool, an HIV-1 Nef pool, or no peptide was supplied.

Cultured CD4+ T cell DNA was sequenced using the Oncomine TCR Beta short-read assay. Genomic DNA was drawn out of CD4+ T cells grown in culture. TCRdb called the PCR reads again in MiXCR, with one record for every CDR3 protein. The sample shows roughly 16,000 distinct CDR3 sequences, about 77% of them seen only once. As to treatment: approximately nine-day PBMC culture with coronavirus spike peptide pools or control peptides (ViraFEST assay). Via ViraFEST, peptide pools expanded antigen-specific T cells before TCR sequencing. With regard to this clonotype: The antigen is unknown.

This material consisted of CD4+ T cells from blood, cultured in vitro, taken after SARS-CoV-2 vaccination. The source is a human donor who received a COVID-19 vaccine.

CDR3 in DNA: TGCGCCAGCAGTGTCACCCGGGACACCAAAGGGCGCGACACTGAAGCTTTCTTT. Translated, it gives CASSVTRDTKGRDTEAFF. The chain uses TRBV10-1 and TRBJ1-1; possible D gene TRBD1, 6 bases. Trimming shortened V by 4 bases and J by 3 bases, and 24 bases separated the two germline ends. Germline assignment: CDR1 WNHNN and CDR2 SYGVQD (reference sequence). CDR3 length: 18 amino acids.